The T cell receptor beta chain under discussion was sequenced for a study of CD8+ T cells in alopecia areata. Isolated RNA was reverse transcribed into cDNA used as the sequencing template. Assay: immunoSEQ multiplex PCR; the TCRdb copy retains only in-frame clones and omits some. Of 150,000 to 200,000 clones in the sample, just under 60% were seen once. CDR1 is SGHAT and CDR2 is FQNNGV in the germline V gene. This CDR3 has 12 amino acids. The germline V and J ends were trimmed by 2 bases and 6 bases, with 8 bases remaining between them. The chain carries TRBV11-2 and TRBJ2-7, with D hard to call. The sample was CD4+ T cells sorted from blood, taken at week 0. The TCR was taken from a human donor with alopecia areata. CDR3 residues: CASSLQVLEQYF. The CDR3 nucleotides are TGTGCCAGCAGCTTACAGGTTCTCGAGCAGTACTTC.